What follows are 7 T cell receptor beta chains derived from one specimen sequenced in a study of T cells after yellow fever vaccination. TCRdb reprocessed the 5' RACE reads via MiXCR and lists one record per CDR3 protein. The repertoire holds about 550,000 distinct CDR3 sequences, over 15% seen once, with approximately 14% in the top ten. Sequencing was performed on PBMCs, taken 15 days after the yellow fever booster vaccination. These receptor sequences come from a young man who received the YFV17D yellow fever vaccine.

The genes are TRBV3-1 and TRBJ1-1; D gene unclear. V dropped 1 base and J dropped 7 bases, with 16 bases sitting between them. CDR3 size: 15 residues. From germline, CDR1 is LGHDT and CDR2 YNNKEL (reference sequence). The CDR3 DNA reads TGTGCCAGCAGCCAAGGGTACCAGGTCTTCGGTGAAGCTTTCTTT. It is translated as CASSQGYQVFGEAFF.

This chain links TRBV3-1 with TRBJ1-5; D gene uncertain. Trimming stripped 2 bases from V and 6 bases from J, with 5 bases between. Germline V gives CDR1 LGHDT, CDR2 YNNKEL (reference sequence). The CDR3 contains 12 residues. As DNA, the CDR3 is TGTGCCAGCAGCCAACATAGTCAGCCCCAGCATTTT. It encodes CASSQHSQPQHF.

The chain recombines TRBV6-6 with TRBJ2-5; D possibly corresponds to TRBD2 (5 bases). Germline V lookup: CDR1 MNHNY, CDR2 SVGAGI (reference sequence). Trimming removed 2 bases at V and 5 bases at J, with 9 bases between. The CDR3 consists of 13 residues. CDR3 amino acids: CASSYPSWETQYF. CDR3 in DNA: TGTGCCAGCAGTTACCCTAGCTGGGAGACCCAGTACTTC.

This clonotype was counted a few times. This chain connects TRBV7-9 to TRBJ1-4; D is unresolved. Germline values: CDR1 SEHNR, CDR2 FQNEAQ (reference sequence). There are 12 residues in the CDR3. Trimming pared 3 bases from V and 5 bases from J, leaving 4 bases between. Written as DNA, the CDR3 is TGTGCCAGCAGCTTGAGGAATGAAAAACTGTTTTTT. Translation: CASSLRNEKLFF.

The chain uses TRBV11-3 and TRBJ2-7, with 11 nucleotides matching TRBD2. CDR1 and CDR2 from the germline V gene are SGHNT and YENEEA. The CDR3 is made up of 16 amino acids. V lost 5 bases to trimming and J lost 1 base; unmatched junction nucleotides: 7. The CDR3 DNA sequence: TGTGCCAGCAGCGGCACTGGGACTAGCGGATCCTACGAGCAGTACTTC. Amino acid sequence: CASSGTGTSGSYEQYF.

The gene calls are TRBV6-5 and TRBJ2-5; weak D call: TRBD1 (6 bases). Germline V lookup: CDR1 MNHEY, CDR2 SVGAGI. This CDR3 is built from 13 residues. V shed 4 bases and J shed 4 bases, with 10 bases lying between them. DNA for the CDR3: TGTGCCAGCAGTTGGGACATGGGAGAGACCCAGTACTTC. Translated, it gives CASSWDMGETQYF.

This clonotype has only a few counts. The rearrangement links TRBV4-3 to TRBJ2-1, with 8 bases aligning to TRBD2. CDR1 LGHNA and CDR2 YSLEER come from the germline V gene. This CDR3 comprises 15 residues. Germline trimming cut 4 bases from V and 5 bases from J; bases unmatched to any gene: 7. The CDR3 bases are TGCGCCAGCAGCCGCGCCGGGACTAGGAACAATGAGCAGTTCTTC. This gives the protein CASSRAGTRNNEQFF.